This T cell receptor (beta chain) was found in a study of beta chain features in type 1 diabetes. As to this clone: The target antigen is unknown. A far larger clone is just one base off, so this is likely a read error.

Germline V lookup: CDR1 SGHTA, CDR2 FQGNSA. The CDR3 covers 12 residues. Broader study findings: Whether HLA type influences TCRB rearrangement remained unresolved here. All four CD4+ subsets from Type 1 diabetes patients carried moderately but significantly shorter TCRB CDR3s.

The sequenced template was cDNA made from the entire isolated RNA. This table comes from immunoSEQ multiplex PCR, and its TCRdb copy is limited to in-frame clones, with some not included. The repertoire consists of 95,000 to 150,000 clones, with over 15% occurring once and the leading ten covering under 2.5%. The genes are TRBV7-2 and TRBJ2-3, with D unresolved. This TCR derives from a man aged 30-40 years with type 1 diabetes. Sequenced: central memory CD4+ T cells from blood. CDR3 sequence (DNA): TGTGCCACCAGCCAATACACAGATACGCAGTATTTT. As protein: CATSQYTDTQYF.